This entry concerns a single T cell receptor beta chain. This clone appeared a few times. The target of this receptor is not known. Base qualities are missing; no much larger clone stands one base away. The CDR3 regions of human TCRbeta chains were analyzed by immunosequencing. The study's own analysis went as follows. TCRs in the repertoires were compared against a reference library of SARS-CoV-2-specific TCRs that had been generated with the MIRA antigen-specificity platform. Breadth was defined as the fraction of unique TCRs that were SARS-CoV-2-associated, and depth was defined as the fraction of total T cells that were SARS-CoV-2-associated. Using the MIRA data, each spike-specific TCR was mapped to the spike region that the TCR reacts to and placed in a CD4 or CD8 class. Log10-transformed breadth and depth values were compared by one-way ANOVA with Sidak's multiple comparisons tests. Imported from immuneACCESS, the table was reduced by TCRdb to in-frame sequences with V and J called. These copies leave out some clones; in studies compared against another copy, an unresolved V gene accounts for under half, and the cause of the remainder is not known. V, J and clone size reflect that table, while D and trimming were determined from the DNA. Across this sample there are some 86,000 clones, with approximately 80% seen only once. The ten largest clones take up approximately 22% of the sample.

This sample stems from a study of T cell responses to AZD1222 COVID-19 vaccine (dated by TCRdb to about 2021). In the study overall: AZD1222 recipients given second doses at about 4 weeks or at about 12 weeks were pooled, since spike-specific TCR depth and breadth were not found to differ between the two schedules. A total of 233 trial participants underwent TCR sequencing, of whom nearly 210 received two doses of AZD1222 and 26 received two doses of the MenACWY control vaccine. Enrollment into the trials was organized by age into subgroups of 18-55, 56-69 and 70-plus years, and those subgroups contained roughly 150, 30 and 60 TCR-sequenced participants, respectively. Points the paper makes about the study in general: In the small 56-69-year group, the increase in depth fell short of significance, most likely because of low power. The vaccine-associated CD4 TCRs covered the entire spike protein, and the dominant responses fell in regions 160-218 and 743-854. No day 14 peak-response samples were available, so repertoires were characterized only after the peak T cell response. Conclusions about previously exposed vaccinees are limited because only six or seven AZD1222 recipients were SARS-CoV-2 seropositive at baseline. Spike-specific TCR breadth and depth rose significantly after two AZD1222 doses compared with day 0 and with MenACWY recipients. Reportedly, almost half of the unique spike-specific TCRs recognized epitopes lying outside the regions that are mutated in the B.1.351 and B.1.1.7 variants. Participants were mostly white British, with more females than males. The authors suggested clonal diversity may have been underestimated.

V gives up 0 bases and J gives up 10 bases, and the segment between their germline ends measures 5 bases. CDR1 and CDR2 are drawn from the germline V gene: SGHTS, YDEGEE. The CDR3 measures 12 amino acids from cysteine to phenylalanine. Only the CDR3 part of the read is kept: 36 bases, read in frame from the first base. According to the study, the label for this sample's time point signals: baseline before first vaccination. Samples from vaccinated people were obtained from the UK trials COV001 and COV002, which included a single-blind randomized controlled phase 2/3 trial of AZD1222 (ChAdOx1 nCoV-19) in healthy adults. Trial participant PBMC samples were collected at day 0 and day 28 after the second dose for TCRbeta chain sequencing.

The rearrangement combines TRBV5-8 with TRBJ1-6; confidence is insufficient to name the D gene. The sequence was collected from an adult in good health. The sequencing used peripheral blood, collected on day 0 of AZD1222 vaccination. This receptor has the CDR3 CASSLAPSPLHF. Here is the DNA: TGTGCCAGCAGCTTGGCTCCCTCACCCCTCCACTTT.